This T cell receptor (beta chain) was recovered during a study of cytomegalovirus exposure and HLA in healthy donors. Overall study results and limits: The tendency of first-cohort TCR clusters to co-occur in the 110 or so validation repertoires emerged from a later analysis. Under in vitro conditions, a few CMV-associated chains were confirmed as specific for CMV antigens.

The table came from immunoSEQ multiplex PCR; TCRdb's copy has only in-frame clones and leaves some out. In the table there are over 70,000 clones, about 90% of which are singletons. Note on this clone: The antigen is unknown.

The sequencing sample was made of PBMCs. This TCR was sampled from a woman younger than 35 in good health and CMV-seropositive.

The CDR3 reads CASSARQGPNTEAFF. The DNA for the CDR3 is TGTGCCAGCAGCGCCCGACAGGGCCCTAACACTGAAGCTTTCTTT. V gene TRBV9 combines with J gene TRBJ1-1; 7 bases match TRBD1. J lost 2 bases, V lost 3 bases, and 7 bases had no gene match. CDR1 and CDR2 (germline): SGDLS, YYNGEE. This CDR3 spans 15 amino acids.